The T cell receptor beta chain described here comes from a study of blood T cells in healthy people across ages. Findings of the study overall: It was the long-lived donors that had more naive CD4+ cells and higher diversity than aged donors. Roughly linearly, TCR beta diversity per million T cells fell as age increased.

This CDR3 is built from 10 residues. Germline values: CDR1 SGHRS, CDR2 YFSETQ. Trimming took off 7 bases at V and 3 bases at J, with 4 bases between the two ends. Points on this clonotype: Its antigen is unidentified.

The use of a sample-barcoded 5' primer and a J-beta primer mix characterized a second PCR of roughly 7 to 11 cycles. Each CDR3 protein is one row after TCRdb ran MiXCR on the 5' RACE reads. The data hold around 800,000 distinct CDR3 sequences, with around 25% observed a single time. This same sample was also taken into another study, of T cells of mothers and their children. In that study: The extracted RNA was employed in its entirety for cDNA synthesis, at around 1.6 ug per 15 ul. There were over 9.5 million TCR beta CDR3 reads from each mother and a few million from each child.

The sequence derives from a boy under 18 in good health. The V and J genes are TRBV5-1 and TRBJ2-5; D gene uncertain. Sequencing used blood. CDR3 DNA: TGCGCCAGCGAGGAAGAGACCCAGTACTTC. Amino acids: CASEEETQYF.